Only a few counts were recorded for the clone carrying this T cell receptor beta chain. Its antigen is currently unknown. TCRdb reanalysed the RT-PCR reads using MiXCR and keeps one entry per CDR3 protein. This table holds about 700,000 distinct CDR3 sequences, 11% to 15% found once. This entry comes from a study of response to subunit inactivated influenza vaccine. The study's findings and limits: Seasonal influenza vaccination, on each occasion, was suggested by the authors to recruit few new T cells.

Germline CDR1 and CDR2: SNHLY and FYNNEI. CDR3 length: 16 residues. With 6 bases removed from V and 7 bases from J, the gap between germline ends came to 22 bases. The sequenced sample was PBMCs from blood, obtained 14 to 15 days before vaccination. The TCR comes from a man aged 50-59 years who received an inactivated influenza vaccine. The V call is TRBV2, the J call TRBJ2-1, with a tentative D call TRBD1 (9 bases). The CDR3, as DNA: TGTGCCAGCAGCGCGGGACAGGGCCCGGGGGGGAATGAGCAGTTCTTC. Residues: CASSAGQGPGGNEQFF.